The clone carrying this TCR beta chain was seen a few times. Data came from immunoSEQ multiplex PCR; TCRdb stores just in-frame clones and leaves some out. Of approximately 330,000 clones in the sample, around 90% were seen once. The data were taken from a study of blood T cell repertoires in COVID-19. Looking at the study overall: Both acute and convalescent COVID-19 samples were obtained from the United States, Italy and Spain.

CDR3 length: 14 residues. Germline CDR1 SEHNR, CDR2 FQNEAQ (reference sequence). V was trimmed by 1 base and J by 6 bases, leaving 13 bases between them. This rearrangement joins TRBV7-9 to TRBJ2-7; D possibly corresponds to TRBD2 (6 bases). The sample was peripheral blood. The sequence came from a young man with COVID-19, enrolled during active disease. The CDR3 is CASSLVLGGTEQYF. For the CDR3, the DNA is TGTGCCAGCAGCTTAGTTTTAGGAGGGACCGAGCAGTACTTC.